This record concerns one TCR beta chain sequence. This sample is drawn from a study of patients and donors after allogeneic stem cell transplantation. From the RT-PCR reads, TCRdb called clonotypes with MiXCR, one entry per CDR3 protein. The table includes 920,000 or so distinct CDR3 sequences, roughly 17% detected once. V lost 0 bases, J lost 5 bases, and 14 bases lay in between. CDR3 length equals 15 residues. Germline V gene sequence: CDR1 SGHKS, CDR2 YYEKEE (reference sequence). Sequenced: blood, either unsorted or a sorted T cell fraction (not recorded which). This sequence originates from a human donor who was either an allogeneic HSCT recipient or a stem cell or donor lymphocyte infusion donor (not recorded which). It is not recorded whose cells these are; they may come from a transplant donor. The chain has TRBV5-5 and TRBJ1-1; D not resolved. CDR3 region: CASSLGRLSGTEAFF. In nucleotides, the CDR3 is TGTGCCAGCAGCTTGGGGCGTCTATCGGGAACTGAAGCTTTCTTT.